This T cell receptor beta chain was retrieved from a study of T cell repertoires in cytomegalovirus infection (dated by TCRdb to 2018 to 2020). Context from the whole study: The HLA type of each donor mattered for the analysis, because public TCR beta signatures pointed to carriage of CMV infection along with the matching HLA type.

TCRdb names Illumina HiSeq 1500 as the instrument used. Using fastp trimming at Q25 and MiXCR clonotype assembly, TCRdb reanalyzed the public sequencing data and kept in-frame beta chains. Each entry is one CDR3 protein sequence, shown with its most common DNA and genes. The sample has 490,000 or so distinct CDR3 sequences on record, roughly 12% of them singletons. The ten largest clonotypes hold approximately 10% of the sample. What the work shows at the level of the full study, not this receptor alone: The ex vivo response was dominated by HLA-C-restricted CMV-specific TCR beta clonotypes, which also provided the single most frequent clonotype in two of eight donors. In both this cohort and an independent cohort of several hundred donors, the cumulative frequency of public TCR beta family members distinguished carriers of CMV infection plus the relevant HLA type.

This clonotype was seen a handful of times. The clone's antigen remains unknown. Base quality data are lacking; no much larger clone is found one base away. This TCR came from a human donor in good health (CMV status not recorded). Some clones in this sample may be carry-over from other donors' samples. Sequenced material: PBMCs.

The CDR3 sequence is CASSGGQGRSPLHF. The base sequence is TGTGCCAGCAGCGGGGGACAGGGGCGTTCACCCCTCCACTTT. The chain is encoded by TRBV3-1 joined to TRBJ1-6, with 10 bases in between that match TRBD1. For CDR1 and CDR2, the germline V gene (reference sequence) lists LGHDT and YNNKEL. Trimmed from V: 5 bases; trimmed from J: 9 bases; junction bases lacking a gene match: 4. CDR3 length: 14 amino acids, cysteine to phenylalanine. Only the CDR3 region is kept as DNA, spanning 42 bases read in frame from base 1.